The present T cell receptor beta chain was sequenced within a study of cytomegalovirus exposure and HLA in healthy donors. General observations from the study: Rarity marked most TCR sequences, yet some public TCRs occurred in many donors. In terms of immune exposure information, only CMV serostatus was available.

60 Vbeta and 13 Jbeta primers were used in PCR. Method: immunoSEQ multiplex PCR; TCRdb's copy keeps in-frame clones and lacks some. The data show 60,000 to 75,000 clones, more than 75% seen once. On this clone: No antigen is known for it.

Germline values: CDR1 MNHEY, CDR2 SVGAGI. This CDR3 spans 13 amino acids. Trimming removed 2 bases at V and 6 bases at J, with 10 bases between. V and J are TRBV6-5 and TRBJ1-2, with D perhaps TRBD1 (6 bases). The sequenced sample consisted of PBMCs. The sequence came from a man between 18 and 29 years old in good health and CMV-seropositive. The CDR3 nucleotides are TGTGCCAGCAGTTACGGGGGGGCGGATGGCTACACCTTC. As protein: CASSYGGADGYTF.